This TCR beta chain was retrieved from a study of beta chain features in type 1 diabetes. Sequenced material consisted of expressed TCRB transcripts (all of the isolated RNA was reverse transcribed). Profiling relied on immunoSEQ multiplex PCR, and the TCRdb table lists in-frame clones only, not all of them. The data hold around 430,000 clones, with 30% observed a single time. The length of the CDR3 is 15 residues. Germline CDR1 is LGHNT and CDR2 is FRNRAP. The ends were cut back, 9 bases at V and 0 bases at J, with 17 bases in the middle. As to this clone: Its target is unknown.

Notes on the study in general: Patients with type 1 diabetes carried fewer insertions and had more deletions at their VDJ junctions. Relative to healthy donors, patients appeared to have naive, central memory and Treg TCRB repertoires that were more similar.

The sample comprised naive CD4+ T cells from blood. This receptor was obtained from a man aged 18 to 29 in good health. The rearrangement uses TRBV12-5 and TRBJ1-2; D uncertain. CDR3 residues: CASAVALQTNYGYTF. The CDR3 DNA reads TGTGCTAGCGCCGTGGCCTTACAGACTAACTATGGCTACACCTTC.